This T cell receptor beta chain emerged from a study of post-analysis software for immune sequencing data. As regards this clonotype: Its target is not known.

Study-wide results and caveats: Four or five TRBV segments, TRBV5-6, TRBV5-1 and TRBV20-1 among them, were found more frequent in patients than controls.

Unique molecular identifiers were built into the TCR beta cDNA libraries. TCRdb re-derived calls from the PCR reads in MiXCR, one entry per CDR3 protein. The top ten hold approximately 10% of the sample, which has hundreds of thousands of distinct CDR3 sequences, roughly three fifths seen once. The CDR3 covers 12 residues. Deletions cut 6 bases from V and 6 bases from J, with 12 bases between. Per germline, CDR1 DFQATT and CDR2 SNEGSKA (reference sequence). The specimen sequenced was blood. The origin of this receptor is a girl aged 2 to 9 with multiple sclerosis. The V and J genes are TRBV20-1 and TRBJ2-1; D gene unclear. The CDR3 reads CSARLVLNEQFF. The CDR3 DNA is TGCAGTGCCCGCCTAGTTCTCAATGAGCAGTTCTTC.